This TCR beta chain was recorded in a study of blood T cell repertoires in COVID-19. Study-wide background: Samples taken during acute and convalescent COVID-19 were collected in the United States, Italy and Spain. The cDNA or gDNA used as material had been derived from T cells, B-cell-depleted T cells, or PBMCs.

Between the trimmed V and J ends, which lost 4 bases and 3 bases, there was a span of 13 bases. The CDR3 covers 13 residues. Per the germline V gene, CDR1 is GTSNPN and CDR2 is SVGIG (reference sequence). In the study's own analysis: From reference gene primer amplification, estimates of nucleated cell counts were derived. Some clones are missing from TCRdb's copy, which holds only in-frame ones; the method was immunoSEQ multiplex PCR. V, J and clone size derive from that table, while D and trimming were established from the DNA sequence. The sample includes 150,000 to 200,000 clones, 80% to 90% seen only once; the top ten take 10% to 13%.

Sequenced input: peripheral blood. The clonotype originates from a woman aged 70-85 years with COVID-19, enrolled during active disease. The chain is built from TRBV30 and TRBJ2-7; the D is unclear. The CDR3, as DNA: TGTGCCTGGAAATCCAGGCCGCTCTACGAGCAGTACTTC. Translation: CAWKSRPLYEQYF.